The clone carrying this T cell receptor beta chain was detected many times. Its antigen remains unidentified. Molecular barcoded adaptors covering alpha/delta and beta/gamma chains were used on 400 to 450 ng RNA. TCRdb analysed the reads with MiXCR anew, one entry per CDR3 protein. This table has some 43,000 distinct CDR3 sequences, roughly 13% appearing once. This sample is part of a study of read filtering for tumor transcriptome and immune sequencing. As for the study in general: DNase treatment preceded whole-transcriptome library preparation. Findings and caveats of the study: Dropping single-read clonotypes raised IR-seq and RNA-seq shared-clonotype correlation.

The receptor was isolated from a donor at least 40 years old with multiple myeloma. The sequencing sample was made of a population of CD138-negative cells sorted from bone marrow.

CDR3 bases: TGTGCCAGCCTGCGCGGCTCCTACAATGAGCAGTTCTTC. The encoded protein is CASLRGSYNEQFF. This sequence joins TRBV5-6 and TRBJ2-1, with D unresolved. Germline lookup yields CDR1 SGHDT and CDR2 YYEEEE. This CDR3 spans 13 amino acids. V dropped 7 bases and J dropped 0 bases, with 8 bases sitting between them.